The 15 T cell receptor beta chains presented below share a single source sample, sequenced in a study of blood T cell repertoires in COVID-19 (dated by TCRdb to about 2020). The library was produced with the immunoSEQ multiplex PCR assay. Drawn from immuneACCESS, this table holds only the in-frame rearrangements with V and J called that TCRdb kept. Clones are partly lost; checked studies trace under half to an unresolved V gene and leave the rest unexplained. For this sample the table gives some 44,000 clones, of which roughly 80% were detected only once. The ten most abundant clones make up 20% to 30% of the sample. Sequenced: peripheral blood. These receptors all stem from an older woman with acute or convalescent COVID-19.

The rearrangement joins TRBV4-3 to TRBJ1-4; 12 bases match TRBD1. The germline V gene encodes CDR1 LGHNA and CDR2 YSLEER. V was clipped by 5 bases and J by 7 bases; unmatched bases: 11. The CDR3 extends over 17 amino acids. CDR3: CASSGTGGRSLREKLFF. CDR3 sequence (DNA): TGCGCCAGCAGCGGGACAGGGGGCCGAAGTCTGCGTGAAAAACTGTTTTTT.

The V gene is TRBV2, the J gene TRBJ1-4; D gene unclear. This CDR3 has 14 amino acids. Trimming removed 8 bases from V and 3 bases from J, with 13 bases in between. From germline, CDR1 is SNHLY and CDR2 FYNNEI. The CDR3 reads CASEKGAANEKLFF. CDR3 DNA: TGTGCCAGCGAAAAAGGAGCAGCTAATGAAAAACTGTTTTTT.

This clone was seen once. V and J are TRBV15 and TRBJ1-4; D ambiguous. CDR3 size: 18 residues. CDR1 is LNHNV, CDR2 YYDKDF, per germline (reference sequence). V lost 0 bases and J lost 8, with 22 bases in between. CDR3 DNA: TGTGCCACCAGCAGAGATCCGAGAGTAGAGGAGAATCGGGAAAAACTGTTTTTT. Protein product: CATSRDPRVEENREKLFF. Drawing the rest from reference TRBV15 and TRBJ1-4, the complete variable domain is DAMVIQNPRYQVTQFGKPVTLSCSQTLNHNVMYWYQQKSSQAPKLLFHYYDKDFNNEADTPDNFQSRRPNTSFCFLDIRSPGLGDTAMYLCATSRDPRVEENREKLFFGSGTQLSVL.

The chain carries TRBV12-3 or TRBV12-4 and TRBJ1-1; D remains unclear. Trimming cost V 6 bases and J 11 bases, with 13 bases left between them. This CDR3 is built from 11 residues. CDR3 region: CASRSPPFAFF. The CDR3 nucleotides read TGTGCCAGCAGATCTCCCCCTTTCGCTTTCTTT.

The chain combines TRBV3-1 (or the pseudogene TRBV3-2) with TRBJ2-3; D is possibly TRBD2 (5 bases). The CDR3 runs to 16 residues. Trimming removed 2 bases at V and 3 bases at J, with 15 bases between. Looked up from germline, CDR1 is LGHDT and CDR2 is YNNKEL (reference sequence). CDR3 DNA sequence: TGTGCCAGCAGCCAACGGCCTAGCTGGGGAACAGATACGCAGTATTTT. Protein sequence: CASSQRPSWGTDTQYF.

The gene calls are TRBV2 and TRBJ2-7; TRBD2 matches 7 bases. J was trimmed by 6 bases and V by 8 bases; bases with no gene match: 13. This CDR3 spans 14 amino acids. Per germline, CDR1 SNHLY and CDR2 FYNNEI. CDR3 nucleotide sequence: TGTGCCAGCCGGAGGGAGGGACCATCCCGCGAGCAGTACTTC. Encoded protein: CASRREGPSREQYF. The variable domain in full, completed from reference TRBV2 and TRBJ2-7, reads EPEVTQTPSHQVTQMGQEVILRCVPISNHLYFYWYRQILGQKVEFLVSFYNNEISEKSEIFDDQFSVERPDGSNFTLKIRSTKLEDSAMYFCASRREGPSREQYFGPGTRLTVT.

The V call is TRBV27, the J call TRBJ2-2; tentative D call: TRBD2 (5 bases). Germline loops: CDR1 MNHEY, CDR2 SMNVEV (reference sequence). The CDR3 has 15 amino acids. V lost 2 bases and J lost 2, with 9 bases in between. In DNA form, the CDR3 reads TGTGCCAGCAGTTTAAGGAGGATCAACACCGGGGAGCTGTTTTTT. Translated: CASSLRRINTGELFF.

The CDR3 protein is CASWDWSSYEQYF. DNA of the CDR3: TGTGCCAGCTGGGACTGGAGCTCCTACGAGCAGTACTTC. This chain joins TRBV2 and TRBJ2-7; TRBD2 is a possible D gene (6 bases). This CDR3 contains 13 residues. Germline values: CDR1 SNHLY, CDR2 FYNNEI. The germline V and J ends were trimmed by 8 bases and 0 bases, with 11 bases remaining between them.

There are many counts of this clone. This rearrangement joins TRBV2 to TRBJ2-3; tentative D call: TRBD1 (6 bases). Germline V gene sequence: CDR1 SNHLY, CDR2 FYNNEI. V was trimmed by 6 bases and J by 2 bases, leaving 12 bases between them. The CDR3 is made up of 14 amino acids. The DNA for the CDR3 is TGTGCCAGCAGCGACACAGGGTCCACAGATACGCAGTATTTT. It translates to CASSDTGSTDTQYF.

This chain connects TRBV5-6 to TRBJ1-4, with D unresolved. Germline V CDR1 and CDR2: SGHDT, YYEEEE. Trimming cost V 1 base and J 0 bases, with 13 bases left between them. The CDR3 totals 17 residues. CDR3 residues: CASSLTMRSATNEKLFF. DNA for the CDR3: TGTGCCAGCAGCTTGACTATGAGGTCTGCAACTAATGAAAAACTGTTTTTT.

The V and J genes are TRBV6-2 or TRBV6-3 and TRBJ1-5; D is ambiguous. V was trimmed by 2 bases and J by 9 bases, leaving 5 bases between them. Per the germline V gene, CDR1 is MNHEY and CDR2 is SVGEGT. The CDR3 has 11 amino acids. This CDR3 is CASSYTGPQHF. CDR3 DNA: TGTGCCAGCAGTTACACCGGGCCCCAGCATTTT.

The CDR3, as DNA: TGCGCCAGCAGCTCAGTCCAGGGGGAATCTTACGAGCAGTACTTC. Encoded protein: CASSSVQGESYEQYF. The chain has TRBV4-1 and TRBJ2-7; 7 positions agree with TRBD1. This CDR3 is built from 15 residues. Germline V gene lookup returns CDR1 MGHRA and CDR2 YSYEKL. J was trimmed by 4 bases and V by 5 bases; bases with no gene match: 11.

J is TRBJ2-1 and V is TRBV11-2, with D possibly TRBD1 on 5 matching bases. Trimming cost V 5 bases and J 8 bases, with 13 bases left between them. There are 13 residues in the CDR3. Germline V CDR1 and CDR2: SGHAT, FQNNGV. The CDR3 DNA is TGTGCCAGCAGCAACCCGACAGACGATGAGCAGTTCTTC. Its protein product is CASSNPTDDEQFF.

The rearrangement joins TRBV27 to TRBJ2-7, with a possible D match to TRBD1 (6 bases). Germline CDR1 and CDR2: MNHEY and SMNVEV (reference sequence). Trimming pared 2 bases from V and 4 bases from J, leaving 9 bases between. The CDR3 totals 13 residues. The CDR3 sequence is CASSLEGDYEQYF. The CDR3 DNA reads TGTGCCAGCAGTTTAGAGGGGGATTACGAGCAGTACTTC.

This chain connects TRBV4-2 to TRBJ2-3; the D gene is possibly TRBD2 (6 bases). V dropped 6 bases and J dropped 8 bases, with 24 bases sitting between them. This CDR3 region has 16 residues. The V gene's germline CDR1 is LGHNA and CDR2 YNFKEQ. CDR3 sequence (DNA): TGTGCCAGCAGTCGGAGTAGCGGCGCTCAGTTAGTTACGCAGTATTTT. Amino acids: CASSRSSGAQLVTQYF.